This T cell receptor (beta chain) was sequenced in a study of vaccination and CD4 T cells after COVID-19. The Oncomine TCR Beta short-read assay generated sequence data from the DNA of cultured CD4+ T cells. One entry per CDR3 protein results from TCRdb running MiXCR on the PCR reads. The sample has about 17,000 distinct CDR3 sequences, approximately 45% seen once; the top ten hold 20% to 25%. The CDR3 is 14 amino acids. V was pared by 7 bases and J by 0 bases, with 12 bases between. Germline V gene sequence: CDR1 MNHEY, CDR2 SMNVEV (reference sequence). This clonotype was seen a few times. What it recognizes is unknown. Time point meaning: late sampling 161 to 241 days after vaccination in three convalescent patients. Treatment reported: approximately 9-day PBMC culture with coronavirus spike peptide pools or control peptides (ViraFEST assay). First, ViraFEST expanded antigen-specific T cells with peptide pools, and next it sequenced the TCRs.

Study outcomes and limitations: Median roughly 90% of reactive clones detected in convalescent patients emerged only post-vaccination.

The specimen was CD4+ T cells from blood, cultured in vitro, collected about 7 months after SARS-CoV-2 vaccination. The receptor comes from a human donor who had recovered from COVID-19. This rearrangement joins TRBV27 to TRBJ1-1; TRBD1 might be the D (6 bases). The CDR3 bases are TGTGCCAGCATTGGACAGACTATGAACACTGAAGCTTTCTTT. The encoded protein is CASIGQTMNTEAFF.